This T cell receptor (beta chain) was obtained from a study of blood T cell repertoires in COVID-19. Across the study: Acute and convalescent COVID-19 samples came from the United States, Italy and Spain. In each case, the material was cDNA or gDNA derived from T cells, B-cell-depleted T cells, or PBMCs.

Methods used by the authors: Researchers report that nucleated cell counts were estimated from reference gene primer amplification. TCRdb keeps only in-frame clones here, not all; method: immunoSEQ multiplex PCR. That table gives V, J and clone size, and the DNA gave D and trimming. The sample carries tens of thousands of clones, approximately 81% recorded once. Sequencing was performed on peripheral blood. The receptor was isolated from an elderly man with acute or convalescent COVID-19.

CDR3 in amino acids: CASSLGAGRTQHF. The CDR3 region has the DNA TGTGCCAGCAGTTTAGGGGCCGGGCGTACCCAGCATTTT. The chain links TRBV28 to TRBJ1-5, with D tentatively TRBD1 (5 bases). Germline CDR1 and CDR2: MDHEN and SYDVKM. The CDR3 is 13 amino acids. The germline V and J ends were trimmed by 2 bases and 11 bases, with 13 bases remaining between them.